This T cell receptor beta chain was identified in a study of OX40 agonist ivuxolimab in advanced cancers. Findings and caveats of the study: Clonal expansion among partial responders at 0.1-3.0 mg/kg ranked near the lowest. Circulating CD4+ and CD8+ T cells showed clonal expansion by week 6 at 0.1 to 3.0 mg/kg.

This CDR3 has 14 amino acids. The J segment lost 2 bases and the V segment lost 5 bases, leaving 4 bases of the junction unmatched. Germline assignment: CDR1 LNHDA and CDR2 SQIVND (reference sequence). About this clone itself: Its target is not known.

Libraries were prepared by immunoSEQ multiplex PCR; TCRdb keeps only in-frame clonotypes and omits some of them. This sample has about 99,000 clones, with approximately 95% found just once. The genes are TRBV19 and TRBJ2-7, with 9 bases matching TRBD2. The TCR sequence derives from an adult with an advanced solid tumor such as melanoma, head and neck, liver or kidney cancer. The sequenced sample was CD4+ or CD8+ T cells sorted from blood, obtained in a trial of the OX40 agonist ivuxolimab. The CDR3 region has the DNA TGTGCCAGTAGTTCGACTAGCGGCCCCTACGAGCAGTACTTC. The encoded protein is CASSSTSGPYEQYF.